The 18 T cell receptor beta chains listed next were all sequenced from one sample in a study of response to subunit inactivated influenza vaccine. Each CDR3 protein is one row after TCRdb ran MiXCR on the RT-PCR reads. The table has more than 450,000 distinct CDR3 sequences, approximately 7.7% seen once. This specimen consisted of PBMCs from blood, obtained roughly 24 months after vaccination. The receptors shown here come from a man between 50 and 69 years old who received an inactivated influenza vaccine.

This clonotype was observed a handful of times. The CDR3 sequence is CASRGLGRSGYTF. CDR3 coding DNA: TGTGCCAGCAGGGGCTTGGGGAGGTCTGGCTACACCTTC. The chain recombines TRBV13 with TRBJ1-2, with D unresolved. Trimming removed 6 bases from V and 7 bases from J, with 15 bases in between. CDR1 and CDR2 from the germline V gene are PRHDT and FYEKMQ (reference sequence). The CDR3 totals 13 residues.

In this sample, this clonotype turned up a few times. The genes are TRBV12-3 or TRBV12-4 and TRBJ2-5, with 8 bases lining up with TRBD2. The CDR3 sequence is 15 residues long. V shed 4 bases and J 1 base; nucleotides not matched to a gene: 5. CDR3 DNA: TGTGCCAGCAGTTCCCAGCGGGGGAGCCAAGAGACCCAGTACTTC. It is translated as CASSSQRGSQETQYF.

This clonotype was seen a few times. The V gene is TRBV10-3, the J gene TRBJ1-2, with 7 bases that match TRBD1. V shed 0 bases and J 4 bases; nucleotides not matched to a gene: 8. This CDR3 spans 16 amino acids. Germline values: CDR1 ENHRY, CDR2 SYGVKD. The CDR3 protein is CAISESGTGQLYGYTF. CDR3 in DNA: TGTGCCATCAGTGAGTCGGGTACGGGACAGCTCTATGGCTACACCTTC.

The sample holds a few counts of this clonotype. J is TRBJ2-7 and V is TRBV5-1; no definite D call. CDR1 is SGHRS, CDR2 YFSETQ, per germline. The V end was cut by 0 bases, the J end by 4 bases, with 11 bases between. The CDR3 contains 14 residues. The CDR3 DNA reads TGCGCCAGCAGCTTGGTTGCAGGAAGGTACGAGCAGTACTTC. Protein sequence: CASSLVAGRYEQYF.

This clonotype was observed many times. The genes are TRBV7-8 and TRBJ1-6; TRBD1 is a possible D gene (6 bases). Germline CDR1 is SGHVS and CDR2 is FQNEAQ. The V gene lost 5 bases and the J gene lost 0 bases, with 14 bases spanning the gap. CDR3 length: 17 residues. The CDR3 here is CASSPETGYSYNSPLHF. The CDR3 DNA follows: TGTGCCAGCAGCCCTGAGACAGGCTACTCCTATAATTCACCCCTCCACTTT.

The chain is built from TRBV4-1 and TRBJ1-4; D gene unclear. Looked up from germline, CDR1 is MGHRA and CDR2 is YSYEKL. The CDR3 totals 15 residues. The ends were cut back, 1 base at V and 4 bases at J, with 10 bases in the middle. The chain's CDR3 is CASSQVLGNNEKLFF. The CDR3, as DNA: TGCGCCAGCAGCCAAGTTTTGGGGAATAATGAAAAACTGTTTTTT.

This clonotype has a count of ten or more. The chain carries TRBV2 and TRBJ1-5, with D tentatively TRBD1 (6 bases). CDR3 size: 17 residues. In germline, CDR1 is SNHLY, CDR2 FYNNEI. V gave up 6 bases and J gave up 0 bases, with 18 bases separating them. The CDR3 DNA is TGTGCCAGCAGCCCCGGACAGATTCTATATAGCAATCAGCCCCAGCATTTT. It specifies CASSPGQILYSNQPQHF.

This clonotype was observed a few times. V and J are TRBV7-9 and TRBJ2-1, with 9 bases that match TRBD1. J gave up 6 bases and V 6 bases, and 6 bases lay outside the gene matches. Germline CDR1 and CDR2: SEHNR and FQNEAQ (reference sequence). The CDR3 covers 14 residues. The CDR3 coding sequence is TGTGCCAGCAGAGCGGACAGGGGTGGCAATGAGCAGTTCTTC. It codes for CASRADRGGNEQFF.

The J gene is TRBJ2-3, the V gene TRBV11-2; 14 bases align to TRBD2. V shed 5 bases, J shed 1 base, and the junction held 8 bases outside the gene matches. The CDR3 consists of 18 residues. Germline V lookup: CDR1 SGHAT, CDR2 FQNNGV. The CDR3 reads CASSRGLAGGRGTDTQYF. The CDR3 bases are TGTGCCAGCAGCCGTGGACTAGCGGGGGGCCGGGGCACAGATACGCAGTATTTT.

The V call is TRBV20-1, the J call TRBJ1-4, with 8 bases identical to TRBD1. Germline CDR1 and CDR2: DFQATT and SNEGSKA (reference sequence). This CDR3 is built from 13 residues. With 4 bases clipped from V and 9 bases from J, the junction kept 7 bases outside the gene matches. CDR3 sequence reads: CSATPGQAKKLFF. CDR3 nucleotide sequence: TGCAGTGCTACCCCGGGACAGGCTAAAAAACTGTTTTTT.

This clonotype was observed many times. The chain uses TRBV7-9 and TRBJ1-2; D possibly corresponds to TRBD1 (5 bases). There are 15 residues in the CDR3. Between the trimmed V and J ends, which lost 6 bases and 4 bases, there was a span of 18 bases. Germline V gene data show CDR1 as SEHNR and CDR2 as FQNEAQ (reference sequence). Here the CDR3 DNA reads TGTGCCAGCAGACCAACTGAGGGACCGAGCTATGGCTACACCTTC. It codes for CASRPTEGPSYGYTF.

V is TRBV5-1 and J is TRBJ2-2; TRBD2 is a possible D gene (6 bases). Germline assignment: CDR1 SGHRS and CDR2 YFSETQ. Between the trimmed V and J ends, which lost 3 bases and 6 bases, there was a span of 18 bases. This CDR3 comprises 16 residues. The CDR3 coding sequence is TGCGCCAGCAGCTATACAACCGGGACTGTTGCCGGGGAGCTGTTTTTT. This translates into CASSYTTGTVAGELFF.

This rearrangement joins TRBV29-1 to TRBJ2-7; D perhaps matches TRBD1 (6 bases). The CDR3 totals 11 residues. From germline, CDR1 is SQVTM and CDR2 ANQGSEA. Trimming left V 2 bases short and J 6 bases short, with 8 bases between. This chain's CDR3 is CSVETGSEQYF. The CDR3 region has the DNA TGCAGCGTTGAAACAGGGAGCGAGCAGTACTTC.

The genes are TRBV12-3 or TRBV12-4 and TRBJ2-3; no reliable D call. Trimming shortened V by 8 bases and J by 2 bases, and 23 bases separated the two germline ends. The CDR3 totals 17 residues. The CDR3: CASSEPTAASHTDTQYF. The CDR3 nucleotides read TGTGCCAGCTCAGAGCCTACAGCCGCGTCTCACACAGATACGCAGTATTTT.

This clonotype has ten or more counts. The rearrangement joins TRBV27 to TRBJ2-7; 10 bases are a match to TRBD2. The CDR3 length is 14 residues. Germline V gene sequence: CDR1 MNHEY, CDR2 SMNVEV (reference sequence). The V and J ends lost 3 bases and 6 bases, in that order; junction bases with no gene match: 5. CDR3 nucleotide sequence: TGTGCCAGCAGTTTCGGAGCGGGAGGGGGCGAGCAGTACTTC. Translated, it gives CASSFGAGGGEQYF.

This clonotype was observed a handful of times. This chain links TRBV4-3 with TRBJ2-7, with TRBD2 matching over 16 bases. CDR1 is LGHNA, CDR2 YSLEER, per germline. Trimming cost V 4 bases and J 5 bases; bases outside gene matches: 5. The CDR3 extends over 16 amino acids. CDR3 DNA sequence: TGCGCCAGCAGCCCCGGGACTAGCGGGAGGGAACACGAGCAGTACTTC. It yields the protein CASSPGTSGREHEQYF.

Turning to this clonotype: This may arise from a read error, as a much more abundant clone is one base away. The J gene is TRBJ2-1, the V gene TRBV15; D remains unclear. The CDR3 runs 15 residues. Germline CDR1 reads LNHNV; CDR2 reads YYDKDF (reference sequence). The CDR3 region has the DNA TGTGCCACCAGCAAGGCCGGTGGCTCCCACAATGAGCAGTTCTTC. It specifies CATSKAGGSHNEQFF.

V usage is TRBV5-1 and J usage is TRBJ2-2; D gene unclear. Trimming removed 4 bases from V and 0 bases from J, with 10 bases in between. Germline V CDR1 and CDR2: SGHRS, YFSETQ. The CDR3 totals 15 residues. The CDR3 is CASSEDFTNTGELFF. Here the CDR3 DNA reads TGCGCCAGCAGCGAAGACTTTACGAACACCGGGGAGCTGTTTTTT.